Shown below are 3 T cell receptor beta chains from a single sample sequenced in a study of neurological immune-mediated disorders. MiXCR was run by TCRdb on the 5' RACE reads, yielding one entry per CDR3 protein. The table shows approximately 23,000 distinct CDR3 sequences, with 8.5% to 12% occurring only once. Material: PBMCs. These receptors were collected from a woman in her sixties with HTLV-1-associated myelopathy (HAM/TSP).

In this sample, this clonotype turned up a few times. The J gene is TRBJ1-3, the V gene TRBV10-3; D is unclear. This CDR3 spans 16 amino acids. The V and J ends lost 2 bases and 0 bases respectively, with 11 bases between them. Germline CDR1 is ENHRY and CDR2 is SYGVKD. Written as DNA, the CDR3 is TGTGCCATCAGTGAGAACAGTAGGTACTCTGGAAACACCATATATTTT. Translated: CAISENSRYSGNTIYF.

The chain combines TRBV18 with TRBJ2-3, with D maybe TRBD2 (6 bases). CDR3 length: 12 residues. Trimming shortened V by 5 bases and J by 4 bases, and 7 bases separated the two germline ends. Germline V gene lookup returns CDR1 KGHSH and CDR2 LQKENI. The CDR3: CASSRRADTQYF. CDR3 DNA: TGTGCCAGCTCAAGGAGGGCAGATACGCAGTATTTT.

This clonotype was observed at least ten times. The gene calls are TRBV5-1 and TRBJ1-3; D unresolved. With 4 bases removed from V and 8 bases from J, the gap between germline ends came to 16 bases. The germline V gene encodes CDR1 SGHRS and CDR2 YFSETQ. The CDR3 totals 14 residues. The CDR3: CASSRTGLSDTIYF. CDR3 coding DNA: TGCGCCAGCAGCAGGACGGGCCTCTCGGACACCATATATTTT.